This T cell receptor beta chain was retrieved from a study of blood T cell repertoires in COVID-19. Study context: Italy, Spain and the United States were the sources of the convalescent and acute COVID-19 samples.

This CDR3 is 16 amino acids long. Trimming at V came to 4 bases and at J to 9 bases, leaving 6 bases not matched to a gene. Per germline, CDR1 KGHDR and CDR2 SFDVKD. Profiling relied on immunoSEQ multiplex PCR, and the TCRdb table lists in-frame clones only, not all of them. The table has 250,000 to 300,000 clones, more than 85% seen once. V is TRBV24-1 and J is TRBJ2-1, with 15 nucleotides matching TRBD2. Source material: peripheral blood. The TCR originated in a man between 18 and 29 years old with active or convalescent COVID-19. As DNA, the CDR3 is TGTGCCACCAGTGACCGGGGACTAGCGGGAGGATTTGAGCAGTTCTTC. Protein product: CATSDRGLAGGFEQFF.